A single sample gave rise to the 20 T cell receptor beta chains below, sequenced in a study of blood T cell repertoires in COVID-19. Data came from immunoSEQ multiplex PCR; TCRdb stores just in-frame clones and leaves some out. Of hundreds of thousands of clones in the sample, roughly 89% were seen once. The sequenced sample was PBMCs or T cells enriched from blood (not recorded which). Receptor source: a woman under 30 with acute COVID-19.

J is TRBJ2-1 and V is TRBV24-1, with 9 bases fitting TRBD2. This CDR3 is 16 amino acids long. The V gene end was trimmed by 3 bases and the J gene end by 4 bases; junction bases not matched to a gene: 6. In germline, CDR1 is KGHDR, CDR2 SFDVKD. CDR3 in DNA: TGTGCCACCAGTGATCAGTTAGCGGGAGCTTACAATGAGCAGTTCTTC. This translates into CATSDQLAGAYNEQFF.

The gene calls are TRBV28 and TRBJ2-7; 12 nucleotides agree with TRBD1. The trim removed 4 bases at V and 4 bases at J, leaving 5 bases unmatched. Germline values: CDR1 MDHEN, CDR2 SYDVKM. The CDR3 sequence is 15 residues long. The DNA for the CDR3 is TGTGCCAGCAGTTCGTGGGACAGGGGGCGATACGAGCAGTACTTC. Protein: CASSSWDRGRYEQYF. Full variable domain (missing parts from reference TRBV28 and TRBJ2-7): DVKVTQSSRYLVKRTGEKVFLECVQDMDHENMFWYRQDPGLGLRLIYFSYDVKMKEKGDIPEGYSVSREKKERFSLILESASTNQTSMYLCASSSWDRGRYEQYFGPGTRLTVT.

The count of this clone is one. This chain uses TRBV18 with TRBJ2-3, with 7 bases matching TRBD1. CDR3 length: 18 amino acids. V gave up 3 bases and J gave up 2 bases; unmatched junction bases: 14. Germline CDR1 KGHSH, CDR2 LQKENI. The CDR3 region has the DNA TGTGCCAGCTCACCTTACTTCCGGACAGGTTCAATCACAGATACGCAGTATTTT. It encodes CASSPYFRTGSITDTQYF.

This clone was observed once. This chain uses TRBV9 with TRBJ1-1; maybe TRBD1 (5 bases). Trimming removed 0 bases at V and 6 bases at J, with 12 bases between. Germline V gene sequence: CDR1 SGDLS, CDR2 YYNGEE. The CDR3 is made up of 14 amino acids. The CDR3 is CASSVGGRVSEAFF. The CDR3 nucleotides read TGTGCCAGCAGCGTAGGGGGCAGGGTGTCTGAAGCTTTCTTT.

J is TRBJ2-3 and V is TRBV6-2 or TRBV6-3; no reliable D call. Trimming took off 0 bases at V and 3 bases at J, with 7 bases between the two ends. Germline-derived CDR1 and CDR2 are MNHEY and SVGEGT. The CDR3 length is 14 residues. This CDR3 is CASSYSSDTDTQYF. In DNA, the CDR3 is TGTGCCAGCAGTTACTCCTCAGATACAGATACGCAGTATTTT.

CDR3 DNA: TGTGCCAGCAGCCCCGGGACAGGAGAAAACAATGAGCAGTTCTTC. Amino acids: CASSPGTGENNEQFF. The chain carries TRBV9 and TRBJ2-1; 8 positions agree with TRBD1. The CDR3 covers 15 residues. V lost 4 bases to trimming and J lost 5 bases; unmatched junction nucleotides: 8. From germline, CDR1 is SGDLS and CDR2 YYNGEE.

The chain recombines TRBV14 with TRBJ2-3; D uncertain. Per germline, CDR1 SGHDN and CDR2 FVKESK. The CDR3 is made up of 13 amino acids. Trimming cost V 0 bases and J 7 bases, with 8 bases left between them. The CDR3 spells CASSQDLFNTQYF. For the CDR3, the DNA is TGTGCCAGCAGCCAAGATCTCTTTAATACGCAGTATTTT.

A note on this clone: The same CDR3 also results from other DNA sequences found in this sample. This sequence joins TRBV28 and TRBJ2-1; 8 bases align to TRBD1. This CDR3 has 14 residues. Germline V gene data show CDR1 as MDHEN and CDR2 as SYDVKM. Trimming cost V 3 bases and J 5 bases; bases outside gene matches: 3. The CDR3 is CASSLTGEDNEQFF. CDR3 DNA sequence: TGTGCCAGCAGTTTGACAGGGGAGGACAATGAGCAGTTCTTC. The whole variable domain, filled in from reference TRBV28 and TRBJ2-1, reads DVKVTQSSRYLVKRTGEKVFLECVQDMDHENMFWYRQDPGLGLRLIYFSYDVKMKEKGDIPEGYSVSREKKERFSLILESASTNQTSMYLCASSLTGEDNEQFFGPGTRLTVL.

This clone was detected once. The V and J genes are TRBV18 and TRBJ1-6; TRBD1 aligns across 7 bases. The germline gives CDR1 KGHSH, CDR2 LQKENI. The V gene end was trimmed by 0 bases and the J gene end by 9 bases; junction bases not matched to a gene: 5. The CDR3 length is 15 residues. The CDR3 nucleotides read TGTGCCAGCTCACCACCTGAGGGGGCTGGTTCACCCCTCCACTTT. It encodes CASSPPEGAGSPLHF.

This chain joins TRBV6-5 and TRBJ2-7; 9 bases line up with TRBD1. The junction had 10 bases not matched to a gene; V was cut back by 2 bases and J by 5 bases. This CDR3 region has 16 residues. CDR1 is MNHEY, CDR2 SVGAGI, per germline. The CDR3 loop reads CASSYTGQGMGHEQYF. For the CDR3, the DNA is TGTGCCAGCAGTTACACAGGACAGGGGATGGGGCACGAGCAGTACTTC.

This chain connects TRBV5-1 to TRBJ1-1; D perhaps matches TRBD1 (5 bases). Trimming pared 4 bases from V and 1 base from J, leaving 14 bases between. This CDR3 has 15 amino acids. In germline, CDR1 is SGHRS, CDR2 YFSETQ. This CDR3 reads CASSRGGTQNTEAFF. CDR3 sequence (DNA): TGCGCCAGCAGCCGGGGGGGAACGCAGAACACTGAAGCTTTCTTT.

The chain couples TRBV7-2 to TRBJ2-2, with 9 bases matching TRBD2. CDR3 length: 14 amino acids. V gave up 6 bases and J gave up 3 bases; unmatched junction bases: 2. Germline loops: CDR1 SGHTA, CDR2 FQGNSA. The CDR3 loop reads CASSGLAYTGELFF. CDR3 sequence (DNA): TGTGCCAGCAGTGGACTAGCGTACACCGGGGAGCTGTTTTTT. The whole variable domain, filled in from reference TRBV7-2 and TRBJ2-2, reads GAGVSQSPSNKVTEKGKDVELRCDPISGHTALYWYRQSLGQGLEFLIYFQGNSAPDKSGLPSDRFSAERTGGSVSTLTIQRTQQEDSAVYLCASSGLAYTGELFFGEGSRLTVL.

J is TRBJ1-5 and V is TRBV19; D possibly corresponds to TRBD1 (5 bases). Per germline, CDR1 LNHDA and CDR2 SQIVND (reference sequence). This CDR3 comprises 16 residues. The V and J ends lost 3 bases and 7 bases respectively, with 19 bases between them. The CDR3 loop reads CASSIGGGFEGQPQHF. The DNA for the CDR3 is TGTGCCAGTAGTATCGGCGGGGGTTTCGAGGGGCAGCCCCAGCATTTT.

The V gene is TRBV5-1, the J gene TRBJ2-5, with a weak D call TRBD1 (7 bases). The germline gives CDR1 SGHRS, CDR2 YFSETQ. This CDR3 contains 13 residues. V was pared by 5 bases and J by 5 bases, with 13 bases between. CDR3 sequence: CASSLRGAETQYF. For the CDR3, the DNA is TGCGCCAGCAGTCTCAGGGGGGCCGAGACCCAGTACTTC.

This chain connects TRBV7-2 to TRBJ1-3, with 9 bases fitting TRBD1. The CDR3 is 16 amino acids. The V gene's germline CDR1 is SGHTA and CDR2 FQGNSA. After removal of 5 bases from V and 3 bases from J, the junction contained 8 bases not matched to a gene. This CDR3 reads CASSQNTGGSGNTIYF. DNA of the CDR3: TGTGCCAGCAGCCAAAACACAGGGGGCAGTGGAAACACCATATATTTT.

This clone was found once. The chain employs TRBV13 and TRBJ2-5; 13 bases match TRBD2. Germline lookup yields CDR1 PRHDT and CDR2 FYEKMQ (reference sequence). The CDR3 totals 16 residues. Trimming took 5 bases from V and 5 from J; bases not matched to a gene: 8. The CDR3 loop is CASSLRLAGGHETQYF. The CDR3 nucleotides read TGTGCCAGCAGCCTTAGACTAGCGGGAGGTCATGAGACCCAGTACTTC.

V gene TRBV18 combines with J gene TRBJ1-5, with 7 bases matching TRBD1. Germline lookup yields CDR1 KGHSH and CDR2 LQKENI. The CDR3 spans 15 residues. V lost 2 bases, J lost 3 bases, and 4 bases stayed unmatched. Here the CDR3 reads CASSPSTGPNQPQHF. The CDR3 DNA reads TGTGCCAGCTCACCATCGACAGGGCCCAATCAGCCCCAGCATTTT.

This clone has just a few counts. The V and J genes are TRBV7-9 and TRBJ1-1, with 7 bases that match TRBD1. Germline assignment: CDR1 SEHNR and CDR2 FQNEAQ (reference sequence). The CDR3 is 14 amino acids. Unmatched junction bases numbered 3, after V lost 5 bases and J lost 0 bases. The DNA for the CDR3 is TGTGCCAGCAGCGCGGGACAGCTGAACACTGAAGCTTTCTTT. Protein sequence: CASSAGQLNTEAFF. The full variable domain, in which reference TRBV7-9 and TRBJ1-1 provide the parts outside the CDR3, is DTGVSQNPRHKITKRGQNVTFRCDPISEHNRLYWYRQTLGQGPEFLTYFQNEAQLEKSRLLSDRFSAERPKGSFSTLEIQRTEQGDSAMYLCASSAGQLNTEAFFGQGTRLTVV.

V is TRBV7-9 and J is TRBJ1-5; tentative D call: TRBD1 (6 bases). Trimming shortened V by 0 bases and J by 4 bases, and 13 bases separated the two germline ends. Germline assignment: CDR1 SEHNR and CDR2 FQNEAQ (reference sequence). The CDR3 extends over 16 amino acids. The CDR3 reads CASSLAEGGANQPQHF. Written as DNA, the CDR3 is TGTGCCAGCAGCTTAGCGGAGGGGGGGGCGAATCAGCCCCAGCATTTT.

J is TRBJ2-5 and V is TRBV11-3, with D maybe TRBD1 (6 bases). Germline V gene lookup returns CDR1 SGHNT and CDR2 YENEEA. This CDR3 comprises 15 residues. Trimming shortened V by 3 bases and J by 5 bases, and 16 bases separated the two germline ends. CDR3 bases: TGTGCCAGCAGCTTGTCAGGAACAGGGCGCGAGACCCAGTACTTC. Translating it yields CASSLSGTGRETQYF.